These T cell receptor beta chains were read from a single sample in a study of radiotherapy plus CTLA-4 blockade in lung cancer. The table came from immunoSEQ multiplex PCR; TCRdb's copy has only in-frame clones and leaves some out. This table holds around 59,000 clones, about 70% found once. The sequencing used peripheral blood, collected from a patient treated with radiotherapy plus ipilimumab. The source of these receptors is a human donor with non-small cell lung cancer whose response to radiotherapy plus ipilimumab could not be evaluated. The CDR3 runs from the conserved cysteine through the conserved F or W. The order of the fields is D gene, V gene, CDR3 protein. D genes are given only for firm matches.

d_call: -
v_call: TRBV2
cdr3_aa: CAIRWGGGGYGYTF

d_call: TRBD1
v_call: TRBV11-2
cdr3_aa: CASSYGRGTGLTDTQYF

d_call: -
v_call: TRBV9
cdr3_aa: CASSVGAGSTGELFF

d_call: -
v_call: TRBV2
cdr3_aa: CASLRAGGNTEAFF

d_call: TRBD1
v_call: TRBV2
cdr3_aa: CASHRGEGYNEQFF

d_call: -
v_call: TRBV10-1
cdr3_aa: CASSGNEVGAFF

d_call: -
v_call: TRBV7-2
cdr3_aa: CASSREWVYEQYF

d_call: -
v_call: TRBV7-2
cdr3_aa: CASSLDRQVSYEQYF

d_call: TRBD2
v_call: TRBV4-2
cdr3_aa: CASSQGAGEADEQFF

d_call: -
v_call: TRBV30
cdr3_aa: CAWSILRGTDTQYF

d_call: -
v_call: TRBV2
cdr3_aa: CASSKDRQQTYEQYF

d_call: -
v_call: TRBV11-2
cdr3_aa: CASSPAGVAFVEQFF

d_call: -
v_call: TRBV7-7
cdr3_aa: CASSLDSNEKLFF

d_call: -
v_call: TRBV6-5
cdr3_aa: CASSHGVYGYTF

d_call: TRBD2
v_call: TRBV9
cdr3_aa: CASSIERGLKGTDTQYF

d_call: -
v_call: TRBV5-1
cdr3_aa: CASSPEGTDSPLHF

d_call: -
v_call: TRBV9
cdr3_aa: CASSPLSGNTIYF

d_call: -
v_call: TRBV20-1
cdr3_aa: CSAFLNTEAFF

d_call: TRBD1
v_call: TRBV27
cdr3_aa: CASISRQGSGETQYF

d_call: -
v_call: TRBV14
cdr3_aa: CASSQAPWSSYEQYF

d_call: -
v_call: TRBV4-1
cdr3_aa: CASSQAVFSSGNTIYF

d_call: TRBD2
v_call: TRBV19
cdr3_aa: CASSTRPGTSGSSYEQYF

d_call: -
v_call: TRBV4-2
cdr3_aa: CASSQGREAQQYF

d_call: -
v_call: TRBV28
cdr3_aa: CASSLSGLPYSGANVLTF

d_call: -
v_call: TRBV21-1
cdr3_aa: CASSIKIATRLDEQYF

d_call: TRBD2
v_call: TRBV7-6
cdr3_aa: CASSPIASGSYEQYF

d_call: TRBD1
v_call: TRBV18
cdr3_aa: CASSPVTSGTGDYTF

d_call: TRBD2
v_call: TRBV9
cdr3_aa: CASSVDLAGGRNEQFF

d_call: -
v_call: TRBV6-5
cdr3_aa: CASSYSSGDRPLEQYF

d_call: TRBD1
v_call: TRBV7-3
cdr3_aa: CASSSDRGDEQYF

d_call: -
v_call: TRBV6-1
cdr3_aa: CASSSPGKSYEQYF

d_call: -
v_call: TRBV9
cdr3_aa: CASSVDLGGSPLHF

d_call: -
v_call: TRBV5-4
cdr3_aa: CASSLRSLTPETQYF

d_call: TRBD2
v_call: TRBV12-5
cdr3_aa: CASGLDIAGTYNEQFF

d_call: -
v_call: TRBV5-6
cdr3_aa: CASSLRIADITDTQYF